This T cell receptor (beta chain) emerged from a study of cytomegalovirus exposure and HLA in healthy donors. PCR amplification relied on 60 Vbeta primers (plus 13 Jbeta primers). Sequencing used immunoSEQ multiplex PCR; TCRdb keeps in-frame clones, though not all of them. The sample includes roughly 200,000 clones, 70% to 80% seen only once; the top ten take 1.5% to 2%. The CDR3 extends over 11 amino acids. Germline assignment: CDR1 SQVTM and CDR2 ANQGSEA. Of note for this clone: Its cognate antigen is unknown.

Regarding the study as a whole: It was taken for granted in presence/absence analyses that sequencing depth across donors was roughly uniform. Rates of TCR association differed by HLA locus in a later analysis, with DRB1 highest and HLA-C lowest. In terms of immune exposure information, only CMV serostatus was available. As a later analysis showed, a missense DCLRE1C variant was linked to trimming of TCR beta V- and J-genes.

The clonotype comes from a man younger than 40 in good health and CMV-seronegative. The sequenced sample was PBMCs. This chain connects TRBV29-1 to TRBJ2-5; D uncertain. The end of the DNA fits TRBJ2-7 better, so the J call may be wrong. CDR3 coding DNA: TGCAGCGCTGGGAAAGACTACGAGCAGTACTTC. This sequence encodes CSAGKDYEQYF.